This TCR beta chain is from a study of T cell responses to AZD1222 COVID-19 vaccine. Germline CDR1 SGHRS, CDR2 YFSETQ. Trimming took off 3 bases at V and 3 bases at J, with 13 bases between the two ends. This CDR3 has 16 residues. Clones were sequenced by immunoSEQ multiplex PCR, and TCRdb holds only the in-frame ones, with some missing. In the table there are around 160,000 clones, about nine tenths of which are singletons. The chain is built from TRBV5-1 and TRBJ1-6; D is possibly TRBD1 (5 bases). The sequence derives from an adult in good health. The sequenced sample was peripheral blood, obtained on day 0 of AZD1222 vaccination. The CDR3 loop reads CASSSGPADYNSPLHF. The DNA for the CDR3 is TGCGCCAGCAGCTCGGGGCCGGCGGACTATAATTCACCCCTCCACTTT.